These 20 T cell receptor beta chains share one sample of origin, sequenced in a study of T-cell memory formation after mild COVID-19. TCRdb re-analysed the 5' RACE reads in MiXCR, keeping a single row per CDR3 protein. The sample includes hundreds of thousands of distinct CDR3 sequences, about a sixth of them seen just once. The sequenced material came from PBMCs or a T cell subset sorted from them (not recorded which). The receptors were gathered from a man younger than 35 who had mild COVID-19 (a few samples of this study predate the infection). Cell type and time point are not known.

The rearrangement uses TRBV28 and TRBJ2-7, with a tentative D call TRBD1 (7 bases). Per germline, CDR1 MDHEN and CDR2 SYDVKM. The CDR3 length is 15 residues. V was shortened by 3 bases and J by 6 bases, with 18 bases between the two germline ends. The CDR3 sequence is CASSFSAGGLLEQYF. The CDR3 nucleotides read TGTGCCAGCAGTTTTTCCGCAGGGGGGCTCCTCGAGCAGTACTTC.

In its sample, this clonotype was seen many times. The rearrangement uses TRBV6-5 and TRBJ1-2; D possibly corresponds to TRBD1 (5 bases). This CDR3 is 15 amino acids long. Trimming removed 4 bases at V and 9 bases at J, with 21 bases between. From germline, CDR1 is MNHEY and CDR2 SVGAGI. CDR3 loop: CASSSRGTAGRSYTF. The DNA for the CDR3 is TGTGCCAGCAGTTCCCGGGGGACGGCGGGAAGGAGCTACACCTTC.

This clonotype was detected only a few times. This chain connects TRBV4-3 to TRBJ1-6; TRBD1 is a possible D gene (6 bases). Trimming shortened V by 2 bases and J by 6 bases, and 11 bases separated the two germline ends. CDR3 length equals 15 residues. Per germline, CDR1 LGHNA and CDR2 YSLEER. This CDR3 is CASSQTGTSNSPLHF. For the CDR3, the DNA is TGCGCCAGCAGCCAAACCGGGACAAGTAATTCACCCCTCCACTTT.

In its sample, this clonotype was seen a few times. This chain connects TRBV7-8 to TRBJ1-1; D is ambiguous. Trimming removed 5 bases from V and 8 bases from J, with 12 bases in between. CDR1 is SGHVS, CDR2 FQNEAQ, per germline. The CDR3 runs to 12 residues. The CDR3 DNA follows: TGTGCCAGCAGCGAATACGGGAGGGAAGCTTTCTTT. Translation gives CASSEYGREAFF. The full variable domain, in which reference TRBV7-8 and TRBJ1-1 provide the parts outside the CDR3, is GAGVSQSPRYKVAKRGQDVALRCDPISGHVSLFWYQQALGQGPEFLTYFQNEAQLDKSGLPSDRFFAERPEGSVSTLKIQRTQQEDSAVYLCASSEYGREAFFGQGTRLTVV.

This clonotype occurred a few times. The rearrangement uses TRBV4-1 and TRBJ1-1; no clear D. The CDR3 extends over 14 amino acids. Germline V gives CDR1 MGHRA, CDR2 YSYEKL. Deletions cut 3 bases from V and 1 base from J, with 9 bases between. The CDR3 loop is CASSQGRGNTEAFF. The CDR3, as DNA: TGCGCCAGCAGCCAGGGTCGGGGGAACACTGAAGCTTTCTTT.

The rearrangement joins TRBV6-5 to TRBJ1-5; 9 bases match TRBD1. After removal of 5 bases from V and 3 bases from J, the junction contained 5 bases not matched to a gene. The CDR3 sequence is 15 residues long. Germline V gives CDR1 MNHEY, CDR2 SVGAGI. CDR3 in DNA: TGTGCCAGCAGTCCGGACAGGGGCTTCAATCAGCCCCAGCATTTT. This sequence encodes CASSPDRGFNQPQHF.

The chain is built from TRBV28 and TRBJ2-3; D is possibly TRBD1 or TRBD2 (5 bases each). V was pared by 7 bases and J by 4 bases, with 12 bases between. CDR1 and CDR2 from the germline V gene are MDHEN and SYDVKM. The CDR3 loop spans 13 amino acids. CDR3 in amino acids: CASIPGASDTQYF. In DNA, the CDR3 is TGTGCCAGCATACCCGGGGCCTCAGATACGCAGTATTTT.

CDR3 sequence (DNA): TGCGCCAGCAGCCGAGGACCTGGTTCCGAGCAGTACTTC. Translated, it gives CASSRGPGSEQYF. The V call is TRBV4-1, the J call TRBJ2-7; D is uncertain. CDR1 MGHRA and CDR2 YSYEKL come from the germline V gene. The CDR3 loop spans 13 amino acids. V shed 4 bases and J shed 6 bases, with 13 bases lying between them.

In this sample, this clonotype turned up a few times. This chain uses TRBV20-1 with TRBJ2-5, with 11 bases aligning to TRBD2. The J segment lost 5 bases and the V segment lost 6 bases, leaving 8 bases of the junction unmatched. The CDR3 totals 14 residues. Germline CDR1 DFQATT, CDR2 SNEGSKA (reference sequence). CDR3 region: CSAIAGGTLETQYF. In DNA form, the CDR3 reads TGCAGTGCCATAGCGGGGGGGACCCTGGAGACCCAGTACTTC.

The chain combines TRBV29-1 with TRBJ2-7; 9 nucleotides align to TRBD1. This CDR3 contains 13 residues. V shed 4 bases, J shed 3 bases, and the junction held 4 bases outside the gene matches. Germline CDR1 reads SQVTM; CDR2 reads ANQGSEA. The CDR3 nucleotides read TGCAGCGTTGGGACAGGGGAGCTCTACGAGCAGTACTTC. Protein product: CSVGTGELYEQYF.

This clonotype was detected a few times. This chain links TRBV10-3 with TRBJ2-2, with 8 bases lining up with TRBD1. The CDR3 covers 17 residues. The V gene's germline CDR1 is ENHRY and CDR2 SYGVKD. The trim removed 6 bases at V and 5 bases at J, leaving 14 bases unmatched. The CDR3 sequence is CAIRGTYRGRRTGELFF. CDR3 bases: TGTGCCATCAGGGGAACTTACAGGGGGAGAAGAACCGGGGAGCTGTTTTTT.

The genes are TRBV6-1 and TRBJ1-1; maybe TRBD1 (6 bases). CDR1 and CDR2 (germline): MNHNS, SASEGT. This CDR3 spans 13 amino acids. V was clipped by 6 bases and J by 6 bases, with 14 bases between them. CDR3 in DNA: TGTGCCAGCAGGACAGGACCAGGGGCTGAAGCTTTCTTT. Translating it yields CASRTGPGAEAFF.

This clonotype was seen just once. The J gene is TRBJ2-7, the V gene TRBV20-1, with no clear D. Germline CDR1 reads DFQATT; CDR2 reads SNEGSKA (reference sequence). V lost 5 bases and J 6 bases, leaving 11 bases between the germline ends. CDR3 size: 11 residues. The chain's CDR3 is CSAGPVLEQYF. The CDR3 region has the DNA TGCAGTGCTGGGCCGGTCCTCGAGCAGTACTTC.

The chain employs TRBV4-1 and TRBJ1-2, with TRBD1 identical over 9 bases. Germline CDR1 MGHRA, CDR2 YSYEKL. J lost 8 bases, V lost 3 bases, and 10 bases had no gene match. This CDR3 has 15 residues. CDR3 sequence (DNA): TGCGCCAGCAGCCAGGGGACAGGGTGGCTGGACGGCTACACCTTC. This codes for CASSQGTGWLDGYTF.

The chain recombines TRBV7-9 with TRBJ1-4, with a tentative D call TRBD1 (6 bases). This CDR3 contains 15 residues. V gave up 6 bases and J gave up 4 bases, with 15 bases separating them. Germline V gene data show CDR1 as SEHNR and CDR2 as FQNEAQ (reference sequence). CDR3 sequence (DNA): TGTGCCAGCAGGCGGACAGTTCTGGGTAATGAAAAACTGTTTTTT. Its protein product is CASRRTVLGNEKLFF.

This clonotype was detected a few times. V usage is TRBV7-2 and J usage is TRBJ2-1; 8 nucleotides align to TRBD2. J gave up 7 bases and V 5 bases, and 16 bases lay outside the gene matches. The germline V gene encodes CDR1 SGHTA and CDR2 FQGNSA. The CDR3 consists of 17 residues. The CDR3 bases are TGTGCCAGCAGCCCAATATCACTAGCGGCCGAAGGGAATGAGCAGTTCTTC. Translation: CASSPISLAAEGNEQFF.

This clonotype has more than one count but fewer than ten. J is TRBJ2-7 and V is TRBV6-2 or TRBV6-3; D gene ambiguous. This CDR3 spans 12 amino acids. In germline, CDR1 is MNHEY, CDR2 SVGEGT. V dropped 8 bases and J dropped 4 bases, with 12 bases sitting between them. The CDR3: CASSSQAYEQYV. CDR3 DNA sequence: TGTGCCAGCTCTTCTCAGGCATACGAGCAGTACGTC.

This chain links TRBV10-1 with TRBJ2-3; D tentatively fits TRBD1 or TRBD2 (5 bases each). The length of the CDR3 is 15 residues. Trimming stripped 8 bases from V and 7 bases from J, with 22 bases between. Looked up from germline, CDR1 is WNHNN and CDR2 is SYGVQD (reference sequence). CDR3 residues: CASGRGDLLPYTQYF. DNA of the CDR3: TGCGCCAGCGGACGAGGGGACCTGTTGCCTTATACGCAGTATTTT.

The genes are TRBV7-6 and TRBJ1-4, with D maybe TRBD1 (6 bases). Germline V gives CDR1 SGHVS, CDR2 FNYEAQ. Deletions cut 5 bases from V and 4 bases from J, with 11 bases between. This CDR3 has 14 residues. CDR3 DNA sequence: TGTGCCAGCAGCCCAGGACAGCTTAATGAAAAACTGTTTTTT. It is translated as CASSPGQLNEKLFF.

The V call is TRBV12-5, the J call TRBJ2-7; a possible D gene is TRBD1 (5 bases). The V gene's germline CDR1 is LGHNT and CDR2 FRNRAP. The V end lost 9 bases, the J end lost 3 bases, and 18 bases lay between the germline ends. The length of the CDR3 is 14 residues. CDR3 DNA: TGTGCTAGCCCCATGAGAAGGGGCCGCTACGAGCAGTACGTC. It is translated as CASPMRRGRYEQYV.